Listed here are 27 T cell receptor beta chains from one sample, sequenced in a study of monozygotic twins with inflammatory bowel disease. TCRdb reprocessed the 5' RACE reads; each CDR3 protein has one entry and no DNA is given. The sample has over 110,000 distinct CDR3 sequences. Sequenced: blood. The receptor set was obtained from a human donor with ulcerative colitis or Crohn's disease, or a healthy co-twin of an affected twin (not recorded which).

The V call is TRBV7-2, the J call TRBJ2-3; lacking DNA, the TRBD1 call made by TCRdb goes unchecked. Germline CDR1 and CDR2: SGHTA and FQGNSA. The CDR3 is made up of 15 amino acids. This chain's CDR3 is CASSLTGGLGDTQYF.

The rearrangement joins TRBV10-3 to TRBJ1-6; the D call from TCRdb, TRBD1, cannot be confirmed without DNA. In germline, CDR1 is ENHRY, CDR2 SYGVKD. This CDR3 has 18 residues. The CDR3 spells CAISEWRGPAFDNSPLHF.

This chain joins TRBV6-2 or TRBV6-3 and TRBJ1-5; TCRdb outputs TRBD1, but without DNA this stays unchecked. The CDR3 runs 15 residues. From germline, CDR1 is MNHEY and CDR2 SVGEGT. This CDR3 reads CASSYLTGRGQPQHF.

This chain connects TRBV7-9 to TRBJ2-1; TCRdb designates TRBD1, a call that cannot be tested without DNA. This CDR3 region has 16 residues. CDR1 is SEHNR, CDR2 FQNEAQ, per germline (reference sequence). The CDR3 spells CASSLDAGGVYKEQFF.

J is TRBJ1-2 and V is TRBV28; TCRdb returns TRBD1, unconfirmable since there is no DNA. Germline V gives CDR1 MDHEN, CDR2 SYDVKM. The CDR3 totals 14 residues. CDR3 residues: CASSFRTEQYGYTF.

V gene TRBV18 combines with J gene TRBJ1-5. CDR3 length: 13 residues. The germline CDR1 and CDR2 sequences are KGHSH and LQKENI. The CDR3 reads CASSTEPSQPQHF.

The V call is TRBV12-3 or TRBV12-4, the J call TRBJ1-6; TCRdb returns TRBD1, unconfirmable since there is no DNA. This CDR3 spans 14 amino acids. The CDR3 is CASSPGRTNSPLHF.

V is TRBV6-1 and J is TRBJ1-3; TCRdb outputs TRBD1, but without DNA this stays unchecked. Germline CDR1 and CDR2: MNHNS and SASEGT. CDR3 length: 14 amino acids. CDR3 sequence reads: CASSRGQIGNTIYF.

The chain links TRBV7-8 to TRBJ2-3; TCRdb's D call of TRBD2 is untestable without DNA. CDR1 and CDR2 (germline): SGHVS, FQNEAQ. There are 14 residues in the CDR3. The chain's CDR3 is CASSYGLYEDTQYF.

The genes are TRBV4-3 and TRBJ1-5; there is no DNA to check the TCRdb D call of TRBD1. The CDR3 extends over 15 amino acids. CDR1 and CDR2 from the germline V gene are LGHNA and YSLEER. The CDR3 is CASSRNTGGSQPQHF.

This CDR3 reads CASSYSRGPGNQPQHF. The chain has TRBV6-5 and TRBJ1-5. Germline CDR1 is MNHEY and CDR2 is SVGAGI. The CDR3 totals 16 residues.

This chain uses TRBV20-1 with TRBJ1-4; checking the TCRdb D call of TRBD1 is not possible without DNA. The V gene's germline CDR1 is DFQATT and CDR2 SNEGSKA (reference sequence). CDR3 length equals 12 residues. The CDR3 spells CSALITGEKLFF.

This CDR3 reads CASSYSGGQGAIWGGYTF. The V call is TRBV6-5, the J call TRBJ1-2; TCRdb's assignment of TRBD1 cannot be checked, as there is no DNA. The length of the CDR3 is 18 residues. CDR1 is MNHEY and CDR2 is SVGAGI in the germline V gene.

The rearrangement joins TRBV19 to TRBJ2-1. CDR3 length: 15 residues. Germline V CDR1 and CDR2: LNHDA, SQIVND (reference sequence). CDR3 loop: CASSIFIQPYNEQFF.

The chain employs TRBV5-1 and TRBJ2-7; the D call from TCRdb, TRBD2, cannot be confirmed without DNA. This CDR3 spans 14 amino acids. Germline-derived CDR1 and CDR2 are SGHRS and YFSETQ. CDR3 region: CASSLATTSAEQYF.

The rearrangement uses TRBV20-1 and TRBJ1-1; checking the TCRdb D call of TRBD1 is not possible without DNA. The CDR3 runs to 13 residues. Germline V gene lookup returns CDR1 DFQATT and CDR2 SNEGSKA (reference sequence). This CDR3 is CSAKGGGRTEAFF.

CDR3 in amino acids: CASTNLAGMNTEAFF. The chain joins TRBV19 to TRBJ1-1. This CDR3 region has 15 residues. Germline CDR1 reads LNHDA; CDR2 reads SQIVND (reference sequence).

CDR3 sequence reads: CSLSDRVNTEAFF. The rearrangement joins TRBV29-1 to TRBJ1-1; TCRdb gives TRBD1 as the D gene, but with no DNA this cannot be confirmed. CDR3 size: 13 residues. Germline CDR1 SQVTM, CDR2 ANQGSEA.

The chain has TRBV19 and TRBJ2-7; TCRdb reports TRBD1, a call that lacks DNA to check it against. The CDR3 is 15 amino acids. Per germline, CDR1 LNHDA and CDR2 SQIVND (reference sequence). This CDR3 is CASSSVEGQFYEQYF.

The chain recombines TRBV28 with TRBJ2-7. From germline, CDR1 is MDHEN and CDR2 SYDVKM. The CDR3 is made up of 15 amino acids. The CDR3 loop reads CASSGSVQGSSEQYF.

The rearrangement uses TRBV18 and TRBJ2-5; TCRdb calls TRBD2, which cannot be checked without DNA. The CDR3 contains 15 residues. Germline V gene sequence: CDR1 KGHSH, CDR2 LQKENI. CDR3 sequence reads: CASSPVYGPQETQYF.

The chain joins TRBV4-3 to TRBJ2-5; TCRdb names TRBD1, which stays unverified in the absence of DNA. CDR1 is LGHNA, CDR2 YSLEER, per germline. The CDR3 spans 15 residues. This CDR3 reads CASSPRPGHQETQYF.

The chain recombines TRBV7-8 with TRBJ2-7; TCRdb designates TRBD1, a call that cannot be tested without DNA. CDR3 size: 18 residues. The V gene's germline CDR1 is SGHVS and CDR2 FQNEAQ. The CDR3 loop is CASSLRARQGADLYEQYF.

This chain joins TRBV5-4 and TRBJ2-6; TCRdb reports TRBD1, a call that lacks DNA to check it against. The CDR3 consists of 18 residues. Germline lookup yields CDR1 SGHNT and CDR2 YYREEE (reference sequence). The CDR3 protein is CASSKPGTGSSGANVLTF. Variable domain in full (rest from reference TRBV5-4 and TRBJ2-6): ETGVTQSPTHLIKTRGQQVTLRCSSQSGHNTVSWYQQALGQGPQFIFQYYREEENGRGNFPPRFSGLQFPNYSSELNVNALELDDSALYLCASSKPGTGSSGANVLTFGAGSRLTVL.

The V and J genes are TRBV7-3 and TRBJ1-2; TCRdb proposes TRBD1, but this gene call is untestable without DNA. Germline CDR1 reads SGHTA; CDR2 reads FQGTGA. This CDR3 is 17 amino acids long. CDR3 amino acids: CASSLFTGTGDAHGYTF.

The chain has TRBV15 and TRBJ1-2. The CDR3 runs 14 residues. Per germline, CDR1 LNHNV and CDR2 YYDKDF (reference sequence). This chain's CDR3 is CATSRGATAGGYTF.

CDR3 sequence: CASAGVPDTQYF. The rearrangement links TRBV7-9 to TRBJ2-3. Per the germline V gene, CDR1 is SEHNR and CDR2 is FQNEAQ (reference sequence). The CDR3 spans 12 residues.